This T cell receptor (beta chain) was profiled in a study of early stage breast cancer tumors. The CDR3 is 17 amino acids. Germline CDR1 reads SEHNR; CDR2 reads FQNEAQ (reference sequence). The V gene end was trimmed by 0 bases and the J gene end by 3 bases; junction bases not matched to a gene: 6. The assay was immunoSEQ multiplex PCR, and TCRdb's table has in-frame clones only and misses some. The data show around 28,000 clones, with 72% seen just once and 33% held by the top ten. The TCR sequence derives from a person aged 45-60 years with breast cancer. The sequencing sample was made of blood. This chain connects TRBV7-9 to TRBJ2-3; TRBD2 matches 10 bases. Here the CDR3 reads CASSLAAAGGPTDTQYF. The CDR3 nucleotides are TGTGCCAGCAGCTTAGCGGCAGCGGGAGGGCCGACAGATACGCAGTATTTT.